This T cell receptor beta chain was identified in a study of T cell responses to AZD1222 COVID-19 vaccine. Study-level points and caveats: At baseline, seropositivity was found in only five or six AZD1222 recipients. Spike-specific TCRs gained breadth and depth after people received two AZD1222 doses. Females made up more of the donors, who were largely white British, and clonal diversity may have come out too low.

This clone was counted between two and nine times. What it binds is unknown. Profiled with immunoSEQ multiplex PCR; TCRdb holds only in-frame clones, not every one. The profile shows about 60,000 clones, roughly 84% of them singletons. Germline V CDR1 and CDR2: SGHNT, YYREEE (reference sequence). The CDR3 is 16 residues long. Between the trimmed V and J ends, which lost 4 bases and 5 bases, there was a span of 18 bases. Here the sequenced sample was peripheral blood, taken on day 0 of AZD1222 vaccination. The sequence was collected from an adult in good health. V gene TRBV5-4 combines with J gene TRBJ1-4; TRBD1 is a possible D gene (5 bases). CDR3 bases: TGTGCCAGCAGCCCTACTCTGGGGGGGGGAAATGAAAAACTGTTTTTT. Encoded protein: CASSPTLGGGNEKLFF.